This is a list of T cell receptor beta chains from one sample in a study of cytomegalovirus exposure and HLA in healthy donors. Measured with immunoSEQ multiplex PCR; TCRdb has only the in-frame clones, and not every one. The sample lists some 180,000 clones, about 82% seen once, with around 1.6% in the top ten. Specimen: PBMCs. The receptors were gathered from a man younger than 30 in good health and CMV-seronegative. Both conserved end residues are part of each CDR3. A D gene is named only where the DNA matches it firmly. Clone size is stated in some rows and not others, as once, few, many or a class when expanded.

d_gene | abundance | j_gene | v_gene | CDR3aa | CDR3nt
TRBD2 | few | TRBJ2-2 | TRBV28 | CASSTFSGDTYTGELFF | TGTGCCAGCAGTACATTTAGCGGGGACACCTACACCGGGGAGCTGTTTTTT
TRBD1 | NA | TRBJ1-6 | TRBV5-5 | CASSPEDRGWGSPLHF | TGTGCCAGCAGCCCCGAAGACAGGGGTTGGGGTTCACCCCTCCACTTT
TRBD2 | once | TRBJ2-3 | TRBV19 | CASSLYSGGADTQYF | TGTGCCAGTAGCCTCTATAGCGGGGGGGCAGATACGCAGTATTTT
TRBD1 | NA | TRBJ1-4 | TRBV23-1 | CASSRGQGHEKLFF | TGCGCCAGCAGTCGGGGACAGGGGCATGAAAAACTGTTTTTT
NA | NA | TRBJ2-7 | TRBV5-4 | CASSLDSGGSYEQYF | TGTGCCAGCAGCTTGGATAGCGGAGGATCCTACGAGCAGTACTTC
NA | NA | TRBJ1-1 | TRBV10-3 | CAIRGHRNTEAFF | TGTGCCATCAGAGGACACCGAAACACTGAAGCTTTCTTT
TRBD2 | NA | TRBJ2-7 | TRBV7-2 | CASSTRTSGRSYEQYF | TGTGCCAGCAGCACCCGGACTAGCGGGAGATCGTACGAGCAGTACTTC
NA | NA | TRBJ2-2 | TRBV4-2 | CASSQDGRGYTGELFF | TGTGCCAGCAGCCAAGATGGCAGGGGTTACACCGGGGAGCTGTTTTTT
TRBD1 | NA | TRBJ1-2 | TRBV9 | CASSDRDRGLYGYTF | TGTGCCAGCAGCGACCGGGACAGGGGGCTTTATGGCTACACCTTC
TRBD2 | NA | TRBJ2-7 | TRBV9 | CASSPSASGIGEQYF | TGTGCCAGCAGCCCGTCGGCTAGCGGGATCGGGGAGCAGTACTTC
NA | NA | TRBJ2-6 | TRBV5-8 | CASSSGRDSGANVLTF | TGTGCCAGCAGCTCCGGACGGGACTCTGGGGCCAACGTCCTGACTTTC
NA | NA | TRBJ2-3 | TRBV16 | CASSLRQGLYTDTQYF | TGTGCCAGCAGCCTCAGACAAGGACTTTACACAGATACGCAGTATTTT
NA | once | TRBJ2-6 | TRBV9 | CASSHHSSGANVLTF | TGTGCCAGCAGCCATCATAGCTCTGGGGCCAACGTCCTGACTTTC
TRBD1 | few | TRBJ1-1 | TRBV6-5 | CASTRPGTVNTEAFF | TGTGCCAGCACCCGCCCCGGGACAGTGAACACTGAAGCTTTCTTT
NA | NA | TRBJ1-1 | TRBV28 | CASSLASMNTEAFF | TGTGCCAGCAGTTTAGCCAGTATGAACACTGAAGCTTTCTTT
TRBD2 | NA | TRBJ2-1 | TRBV2 | CASNVLGLAGSNEQFF | TGTGCCAGCAATGTACTGGGACTAGCGGGAAGCAATGAGCAGTTCTTC
NA | NA | TRBJ1-1 | TRBV29-1 | CSVGGGTEAFF | TGCAGCGTTGGGGGGGGAACTGAAGCTTTCTTT
NA | NA | TRBJ2-3 | TRBV9 | CASQRGNTDTQYF | TGTGCCAGCCAGCGAGGGAACACAGATACGCAGTATTTT
NA | NA | TRBJ2-2 | TRBV19 | CASTGGRGASTGELFF | TGTGCCAGTACGGGGGGCCGGGGGGCGAGCACCGGGGAGCTGTTTTTT
TRBD1 | NA | TRBJ1-2 | TRBV28 | CASTLTGWGYTF | TGTGCCAGCACCCTGACAGGGTGGGGCTACACCTTC
TRBD1 | NA | TRBJ1-5 | TRBV7-8 | CASSLFARLAGQGKQPQHF | TGTGCCAGCAGCTTATTCGCTCGGTTGGCAGGACAGGGCAAACAGCCCCAGCATTTT
NA | NA | TRBJ1-2 | TRBV18 | CASSPLTDGYTF | TGTGCCAGCTCACCACTAACGGATGGCTACACCTTC
NA | NA | TRBJ2-2 | TRBV19 | CASSILRGARNTGELFF | TGTGCCAGTAGTATTCTCAGGGGGGCCAGGAACACCGGGGAGCTGTTTTTT
NA | NA | TRBJ2-7 | TRBV7-9 | CASSLAEDSYEQYF | TGTGCCAGCAGCTTAGCCGAGGACAGCTACGAGCAGTACTTC
NA | NA | TRBJ2-7 | TRBV7-9 | CASSITGNEQYF | TGTGCCAGCAGCATTACAGGGAACGAGCAGTACTTC
NA | NA | TRBJ2-5 | TRBV10-3 | CAISESGVTQYF | TGTGCCATCAGTGAGTCCGGAGTGACCCAGTACTTC
TRBD2 | NA | TRBJ2-3 | TRBV2 | CASSRAPGTSGFSSTDTQYF | TGTGCCAGCAGTCGGGCCCCCGGGACTAGCGGATTTAGTAGCACAGATACGCAGTATTTT
NA | NA | TRBJ2-1 | TRBV28 | CASSAHITSSDEQFF | TGTGCCAGCAGTGCCCACATTACTAGTTCGGATGAGCAGTTCTTC
TRBD2 | NA | TRBJ2-5 | TRBV4-1 | CASSQDVAGGGQETQYF | TGCGCCAGCAGCCAAGACGTAGCCGGGGGGGGGCAAGAGACCCAGTACTTC
NA | NA | TRBJ2-2 | TRBV5-6 | CASSSLDRNTGELFF | TGTGCCAGCAGCAGCTTGGACAGGAACACCGGGGAGCTGTTTTTT
TRBD2 | NA | TRBJ2-1 | TRBV18 | CASSPRTSRDEQFF | TGTGCCAGCTCACCACGGACTAGCAGGGATGAGCAGTTCTTC
NA | NA | TRBJ1-4 | TRBV9 | CASSEGQDIWPNEKLFF | TGTGCCAGCAGCGAGGGGCAGGACATTTGGCCTAATGAAAAACTGTTTTTT
NA | NA | TRBJ1-1 | TRBV5-6 | CASSGAPGGDTEAFF | TGTGCCAGCAGCGGGGCCCCGGGGGGAGACACTGAAGCTTTCTTT
NA | NA | TRBJ2-1 | TRBV19 | CASSKSAPRGEQFF | TGTGCCAGTAGTAAAAGCGCACCACGGGGTGAGCAGTTCTTC
NA | NA | TRBJ2-3 | TRBV7-9 | CASSLRAGPSTDTQYF | TGTGCCAGCAGCCTTCGGGCGGGTCCTAGCACAGATACGCAGTATTTT
NA | once | TRBJ2-3 | TRBV6-5 | CASSSTPPWGTDTQYF | TGTGCCAGCAGTTCGACACCCCCCTGGGGCACAGATACGCAGTATTTT
NA | few | TRBJ2-3 | TRBV10-3 | CAISRLAVDTQYF | TGTGCCATCAGTCGGCTAGCAGTAGATACGCAGTATTTT
TRBD1 | NA | TRBJ1-2 | TRBV5-4 | CASSPGTEGYTF | TGTGCCAGCAGCCCCGGGACAGAAGGCTACACCTTC
NA | NA | TRBJ2-2 | TRBV7-2 | CASSSGGPAGELFF | TGTGCCAGCAGCTCCGGGGGGCCCGCCGGGGAGCTGTTTTTT
TRBD2 | NA | TRBJ2-1 | TRBV10-2 | CASTGLAGFNSNEQFF | TGCGCCAGCACCGGACTAGCGGGATTCAACTCCAATGAGCAGTTCTTC
NA | NA | TRBJ1-2 | TRBV21-1 | CASSQLLKEYGYTF | TGTGCCAGCAGCCAACTGCTTAAAGAGTATGGCTACACCTTC
NA | NA | TRBJ2-5 | TRBV7-9 | CASSFLKSGRVETQYF | TGTGCCAGCAGCTTCCTAAAATCGGGCAGGGTTGAGACCCAGTACTTC
NA | NA | TRBJ2-7 | TRBV4-2 | CASSPLGGEQYF | TGTGCCAGCAGCCCCCTGGGGGGTGAGCAGTACTTC
TRBD1 | NA | TRBJ2-5 | TRBV18 | CASSPRQGETQYF | TGTGCCAGCTCACCACGACAGGGGGAGACCCAGTACTTC
TRBD2 | NA | TRBJ2-1 | TRBV11-2 | CASSPDGRARDEQFF | TGTGCCAGCAGCCCGGACGGGAGGGCCCGGGATGAGCAGTTCTTC